This entry lists 6 T cell receptor beta chains sequenced from one sample in a study of OX40 agonist ivuxolimab in advanced cancers. The table came from immunoSEQ multiplex PCR; TCRdb's copy has only in-frame clones and leaves some out. Among about 60,000 clones, approximately 86% were seen once, and the ten largest hold 16%. This material consisted of CD4+ or CD8+ T cells sorted from blood, taken in a trial of the OX40 agonist ivuxolimab. The receptors shown here come from an adult with an advanced solid tumor such as melanoma, head and neck, liver or kidney cancer.

The chain has TRBV6-1 and TRBJ2-1, with D possibly matching TRBD1 (6 bases). In germline, CDR1 is MNHNS, CDR2 SASEGT. The CDR3 spans 13 residues. Trimming took 10 bases from V and 12 from J, leaving 22 bases between them. CDR3 DNA sequence: TGTGCCACCCAACAGGGTCCCTACAATTTGCAGTTCTTC. It is translated as CATQQGPYNLQFF.

The chain uses TRBV4-1 and TRBJ1-4; D perhaps matches TRBD1 (6 bases). The germline V gene encodes CDR1 MGHRA and CDR2 YSYEKL. This CDR3 is built from 15 residues. V dropped 2 bases and J dropped 5 bases, with 12 bases sitting between them. The chain's CDR3 is CASSQTGPSNEKLFF. CDR3 DNA sequence: TGCGCCAGCAGCCAAACAGGGCCTTCAAATGAAAAACTGTTTTTT.

The CDR3 DNA reads TGTGCCAGCAATAAAAGGGACAGCACAGATACGCAGTATTTT. It yields the protein CASNKRDSTDTQYF. The V call is TRBV6-5, the J call TRBJ2-3, with D perhaps being TRBD1 or TRBD2 (5 bases each). V was trimmed by 7 bases and J by 0 bases, leaving 11 bases between them. There are 14 residues in the CDR3. Germline loops: CDR1 MNHEY, CDR2 SVGAGI.

V and J are TRBV5-1 and TRBJ2-7; D is unresolved. V shed 7 bases and J shed 3 bases, with 20 bases lying between them. The CDR3 consists of 15 residues. From germline, CDR1 is SGHRS and CDR2 YFSETQ. Written as DNA, the CDR3 is TGCGCCAGCCGCGTGGGCCCGAGCAGTAGCTACGAGCAGTACTTC. Encoded protein: CASRVGPSSSYEQYF.

This rearrangement joins TRBV19 to TRBJ1-5, with no clear D. V dropped 6 bases and J dropped 2 bases, with 11 bases sitting between them. This CDR3 contains 14 residues. CDR1 and CDR2 (germline): LNHDA, SQIVND (reference sequence). The CDR3 reads CASSSFGGNQPQHF. The CDR3 DNA follows: TGTGCCAGTAGCTCCTTTGGGGGCAATCAGCCCCAGCATTTT.

The chain employs TRBV19 and TRBJ2-4; 9 bases match TRBD1. Germline-derived CDR1 and CDR2 are LNHDA and SQIVND (reference sequence). The CDR3 runs 16 residues. V was clipped by 6 bases and J by 0 bases; unmatched bases: 6. The CDR3 DNA reads TGTGCCAGTAGCACCGGACAGGGGCTAGCCAAAAACATTCAGTACTTC. It specifies CASSTGQGLAKNIQYF.